This TCR beta chain was sequenced for a study of cytomegalovirus exposure and HLA in healthy donors. The CDR3 has 17 residues. The J segment lost 2 bases and the V segment lost 0 bases, leaving 9 bases of the junction unmatched. CDR1 LGHNA and CDR2 YSLEER come from the germline V gene. This clone qualifies as medium-sized. The PCR was carried out with 60 Vbeta primers and 13 Jbeta primers. Sequenced by immunoSEQ multiplex PCR; TCRdb stores in-frame clones only, minus some. The repertoire includes about 140,000 clones, 70% to 80% of them detected once, and about 4.7% sits in the top ten. The specimen was PBMCs. The chain employs TRBV4-3 and TRBJ2-5, with 7 bases that match TRBD2. This sequence was found in a male donor in good health and CMV-seronegative. The CDR3 is CASSQDMYRGVQETQYF. The CDR3 DNA is TGCGCCAGCAGCCAAGATATGTACCGGGGGGTTCAAGAGACCCAGTACTTC.